This record looks at one T cell receptor beta chain sequence and its context. Its antigen is still unknown. The sample comes from a study of identical twins. Template switching added a universal primer binding site, and final cDNA carried unique molecular identifiers. TCRdb re-called the 5' RACE reads through MiXCR, storing one row per CDR3 protein. The sample contains roughly 500,000 distinct CDR3 sequences, under 25% of which appear only once. CDR1 and CDR2 (germline): SGDLS, YYNGEE. The trim removed 0 bases at V and 0 bases at J, leaving 8 bases unmatched. The CDR3 contains 17 residues. Findings and caveats of the study: While abundant cord blood beta clonotypes carried fewer insertions, memory repertoires showed no such pattern.

This same sample was also taken into another study, of T cells expressing NK-cell markers. Per that study: Among eight sequenced donors, seven carried HCMV seropositivity while one was seronegative. These clonotypes additionally ranked first within the CD3+CD56-NKG2C+ fraction of a few donors.

This rearrangement joins TRBV9 to TRBJ1-1; TRBD1 matches 7 bases. The receptor was isolated from a woman younger than 30 in good health. The sequencing sample was made of CD4+ T cells sorted from blood. In DNA form, the CDR3 reads TGTGCCAGCAGCGTAGCTACAGGGGCAGGGGTGAACACTGAAGCTTTCTTT. This gives the protein CASSVATGAGVNTEAFF.